This entry concerns a single T cell receptor beta chain. This clone was seen just once. Which antigen it targets is not known. No much larger clonotype is one base removed from it; base qualities were not supplied. TCRbeta CDR3 regions were amplified from genomic DNA by means of the immunoSEQ Assay, a bias-controlled multiplex PCR. In the paper's pipeline: The number of nucleated cells in each sample was estimated from the amplification of reference gene primers within the assay. Sequence reads were collapsed and filtered to measure the absolute abundance of every unique TCRbeta CDR3 rearrangement. For each sample, productive Simpson clonality was calculated as the square root of Simpson's diversity index across productive rearrangements. In its TCRdb copy, this immuneACCESS table keeps in-frame sequences only and misses some clones. Where compared with another copy, unresolved V genes explain less than half of these, and the others have no known cause. The V and J calls and the clone size are those of that table, but D and trimming were determined from the DNA. The sample data list around 80,000 clones, and 75% to 95% of these were observed just once. Of the sample, roughly 0.8% falls within the top ten clones.

These data come from a study of blood T cell repertoires in COVID-19 (dated by TCRdb to the early 2020s). Looking at the study overall: The collaborator samples originated in the United States, Italy and Spain and spanned the acute and convalescent phases of COVID-19. HLA class I and class II types, where available, came from metadata supplied by the sample provider rather than from assay-based typing. The repertoires were made available in a free public database intended to serve as a resource for research on the immune response to SARS-CoV-2. The sample metadata nearly always contained a de-identified subject ID, COVID-19 status, age in years and sex. The material from the prospective study consisted of cDNA or gDNA derived from T cells, B-cell-depleted T cells, or PBMCs. Samples were obtained from the ongoing ImmuneRACE study (first 160 participants) and from some 1,300 subjects provided by 6 global collaborators. Deeply sampled blood TCRbeta repertoires from subjects exposed to, actively infected with, or recovered from COVID-19 were included in the dataset.

Whole blood was collected in K2EDTA tubes by collaborating institutions according to the institutions' own protocols. For TCRbeta analysis, collaborator samples were shipped as frozen whole blood, as isolated PBMCs, or as DNA extracted from either sample type. From the cysteine through the phenylalanine, the CDR3 covers 14 amino acids. Of the read, only the CDR3 DNA is kept; its 42 bases are in frame from base 1. The germline V gene (reference sequence) sets CDR1 to MNHEY and CDR2 to SMNVEV. V and J lose 7 bases and 2 bases, and a span of 14 bases separates them. What the research found in general, with its limitations: Clinical and demographic metadata were provided uncurated, with the amount varying by source and participant.

The sequenced material came from peripheral blood. The sequence was collected from a woman aged 80 or over with acute or convalescent COVID-19. This chain is built from TRBV27 and TRBJ1-1, with the D gene too uncertain to name. The CDR3 amino acid sequence is: CASKQTRENTEAFF. The nucleotide sequence is given as TGTGCCAGCAAACAGACAAGAGAAAACACTGAAGCTTTCTTT.